One sample yielded the 14 T cell receptor beta chains listed below, sequenced in a study of blood T cell repertoires in COVID-19. Repertoires were generated with immunoSEQ multiplex PCR, while TCRdb's copy carries only in-frame clones and drops some. The data show roughly 240,000 clones, with more than 70% seen just once and approximately 2.3% held by the top ten. Specimen: PBMCs or T cells enriched from blood (not recorded which). The receptors were sampled from a woman in her forties with acute COVID-19.

The gene calls are TRBV27 and TRBJ2-3; 7 positions match TRBD1. The CDR3 is 14 amino acids. The V segment lost 6 bases and the J segment 3 bases; nucleotides outside the gene matches: 6. Germline V gene lookup returns CDR1 MNHEY and CDR2 SMNVEV (reference sequence). CDR3 DNA sequence: TGTGCCAGCAGCGAGACAGGGCGGACAGATACGCAGTATTTT. Encoded protein: CASSETGRTDTQYF.

The CDR3 reads CAIAGNTGELFF. The CDR3 coding sequence is TGTGCCATCGCGGGGAACACCGGGGAGCTGTTTTTT. This chain uses TRBV10-3 with TRBJ2-2; a possible D gene is TRBD2 (5 bases). The germline V and J ends were trimmed by 8 bases and 1 base, with 5 bases remaining between them. The CDR3 has 12 amino acids. The germline V gene encodes CDR1 ENHRY and CDR2 SYGVKD.

The rearrangement links TRBV27 to TRBJ2-7; no clear D gene. This CDR3 has 13 residues. Between the trimmed V and J ends, which lost 2 bases and 7 bases, there was a span of 12 bases. Per germline, CDR1 MNHEY and CDR2 SMNVEV (reference sequence). The CDR3 region has the DNA TGTGCCAGCAGTTTAGTACAGCCATCAGAGCAGTACTTC. Amino acids: CASSLVQPSEQYF.

The rearrangement joins TRBV5-6 to TRBJ2-1; TRBD1 might be the D (6 bases). This CDR3 has 13 amino acids. Trimming took 4 bases from V and 9 from J, leaving 14 bases between them. Germline V gene sequence: CDR1 SGHDT, CDR2 YYEEEE. CDR3 bases: TGTGCCAGCAGCATTACAGGGTACGGTGAGCAGTTCTTC. Its translation is CASSITGYGEQFF. The full variable domain, completed using reference TRBV5-6 and TRBJ2-1, is DAGVTQSPTHLIKTRGQQVTLRCSPKSGHDTVSWYQQALGQGPQFIFQYYEEEERQRGNFPDRFSGHQFPNYSSELNVNALLLGDSALYLCASSITGYGEQFFGPGTRLTVL.

The V and J genes are TRBV14 and TRBJ2-3; 8 nucleotides match TRBD1. Germline CDR1 SGHDN, CDR2 FVKESK. The CDR3 covers 15 residues. V shed 4 bases and J 2 bases; nucleotides not matched to a gene: 5. CDR3 loop: CASSLRQGNTDTQYF. The DNA for the CDR3 is TGTGCCAGCAGCCTCCGACAGGGGAACACAGATACGCAGTATTTT. The complete variable domain, with remaining parts taken from reference TRBV14 and TRBJ2-3, reads EAGVTQFPSHSVIEKGQTVTLRCDPISGHDNLYWYRRVMGKEIKFLLHFVKESKQDESGMPNNRFLAERTGGTYSTLKVQPAELEDSGVYFCASSLRQGNTDTQYFGPGTRLTVL.

The V and J genes are TRBV5-4 and TRBJ1-2; TRBD1 aligns across 8 bases. The J segment lost 4 bases and the V segment lost 2 bases, leaving 7 bases of the junction unmatched. The CDR3 contains 15 residues. The germline gives CDR1 SGHNT, CDR2 YYREEE (reference sequence). The CDR3 nucleotides are TGTGCCAGCAGCTTTCAATTAGGACAGGGCTATGGCTACACCTTC. Translated: CASSFQLGQGYGYTF.

This chain uses TRBV24-1 with TRBJ2-3; 15 nucleotides match TRBD2. V lost 3 bases and J lost 5; bases outside the gene matches: 8. Germline CDR1 and CDR2: KGHDR and SFDVKD. This CDR3 has 18 amino acids. CDR3 protein: CATSDPPGLAGGRDTQYF. CDR3 nucleotide sequence: TGTGCCACCAGTGATCCGCCAGGACTAGCGGGGGGGCGAGATACGCAGTATTTT.

V gene TRBV7-9 combines with J gene TRBJ1-2; 11 bases are shared with TRBD1. This CDR3 has 15 residues. J lost 4 bases, V lost 5 bases, and 6 bases had no gene match. CDR1 is SEHNR, CDR2 FQNEAQ, per germline (reference sequence). The CDR3 DNA is TGTGCCAGCAGCCCGGGGACAGGGGGTGGCTATGGCTACACCTTC. It specifies CASSPGTGGGYGYTF.

This rearrangement joins TRBV19 to TRBJ1-1; D not resolved. The germline V and J ends were trimmed by 8 bases and 3 bases, with 13 bases remaining between them. CDR1 LNHDA and CDR2 SQIVND come from the germline V gene (reference sequence). This CDR3 contains 13 residues. The CDR3 coding sequence is TGTGCCAGTGGCCTGATCGGGGACACTGAAGCTTTCTTT. Translated, it gives CASGLIGDTEAFF.

The V gene is TRBV7-2, the J gene TRBJ2-1, with a tentative D call TRBD2 (5 bases). V lost 5 bases and J 0 bases, leaving 11 bases between the germline ends. The CDR3 extends over 15 amino acids. The germline gives CDR1 SGHTA, CDR2 FQGNSA. The CDR3 region has the DNA TGTGCCAGCAGCCCCCCGGACTTCTCCTACAATGAGCAGTTCTTC. Its translation: CASSPPDFSYNEQFF.

CDR3 nucleotide sequence: TGTGCCAGCAGCTTAATGGTCGTGGGCTATGAGCAGTTCTTC. This gives the protein CASSLMVVGYEQFF. The chain joins TRBV7-9 to TRBJ2-1; D is undetermined. Germline V lookup: CDR1 SEHNR, CDR2 FQNEAQ (reference sequence). Trimming shortened V by 2 bases and J by 8 bases, and 13 bases separated the two germline ends. The CDR3 runs 14 residues.

V usage is TRBV6-5 and J usage is TRBJ2-3, with D maybe TRBD1 (6 bases). CDR3 length: 12 amino acids. The V end was cut by 2 bases, the J end by 6 bases, with 6 bases between. Germline CDR1 reads MNHEY; CDR2 reads SVGAGI. The chain's CDR3 is CASSYRGDTQYF. DNA of the CDR3: TGTGCCAGCAGTTACAGGGGGGATACGCAGTATTTT.

The gene calls are TRBV6-1 and TRBJ1-1; possibly TRBD1 for D (6 bases). Looked up from germline, CDR1 is MNHNS and CDR2 is SASEGT. V shed 1 base and J shed 5 bases, with 14 bases lying between them. The length of the CDR3 is 15 residues. CDR3 sequence: CASSEGQGRWTEAFF. DNA of the CDR3: TGTGCCAGCAGTGAAGGTCAGGGGCGGTGGACTGAAGCTTTCTTT.

In DNA, the CDR3 is TGTGCCAGCAGCCAAGATCCCAGGGAGGCCACTTTAACCTATGGCTACACCTTC. This sequence encodes CASSQDPREATLTYGYTF. V usage is TRBV4-2 and J usage is TRBJ1-2, with D possibly TRBD1 on 5 matching bases. The V gene's germline CDR1 is LGHNA and CDR2 YNFKEQ. The CDR3 sequence is 18 residues long. Trimming pared 0 bases from V and 4 bases from J, leaving 21 bases between.